A selection of T cell receptor beta chains follows, all from one sample in a study of identifying expanded T cells in peripheral blood. Assay: immunoSEQ multiplex PCR; the TCRdb copy retains only in-frame clones and omits some. The sample includes approximately 100,000 clones, 87% seen only once; the top ten take approximately 18%. Source material: blood. All receptors come from a person aged 18-70 years in good health. Both conserved end residues are part of each CDR3. D genes are given only for firm matches. For some rows the clone size is stated as once, few or many, or as a class when expanded; others skip it.

J gene	D gene	clone size	V gene	CDR3 DNA	CDR3 protein
TRBJ2-1	.	once	TRBV11-1	TGTGCCAGCAGCTTACTTCCTAGCGCCCCCATGGCTGAGCAGTTCTTC	CASSLLPSAPMAEQFF
TRBJ1-5	.	.	TRBV7-2	TGTGCCAGCAGCTTAGGAAGCCTCAATCAGCCCCAGCATTTT	CASSLGSLNQPQHF
TRBJ2-7	.	large	TRBV4-3	TGCGCCAGCAGCCCAGGGGACTACTCCTACGAGCAGTACTTC	CASSPGDYSYEQYF
TRBJ2-2	TRBD2	.	TRBV11-2	TGTGCCAGCAGCCGGGAGGCCGGGGAGCTGTTTTTT	CASSREAGELFF
TRBJ1-4	.	.	TRBV5-1	TGCGCCAGCAGCTTGGGAGGCCCGAATGAAAAACTGTTTTTT	CASSLGGPNEKLFF
TRBJ2-5	TRBD1	.	TRBV9	TGTGCCAGCAGCGCCGGACAGGGGGGGGAGACCCAGTACTTC	CASSAGQGGETQYF
TRBJ1-4	.	.	TRBV6-5	TGTGCCAGCGGCCAGGGAGGTACTAATGAAAAACTGTTTTTT	CASGQGGTNEKLFF
TRBJ2-7	TRBD1	.	TRBV4-1	TGCGCCAGCAGCCTGGTACCGGGACAGGGGTTCGTCGAGCAGTACTTC	CASSLVPGQGFVEQYF
TRBJ2-2	.	.	TRBV6-5	TGTGCCAGCAGTCCAGTGGGCACCGGGGAGCTGTTTTTT	CASSPVGTGELFF
TRBJ2-7	TRBD2	.	TRBV5-8	TGTGCCAGTGGACTAGCGGGGGGGTCCTTGGAGCAGTACTTC	CASGLAGGSLEQYF